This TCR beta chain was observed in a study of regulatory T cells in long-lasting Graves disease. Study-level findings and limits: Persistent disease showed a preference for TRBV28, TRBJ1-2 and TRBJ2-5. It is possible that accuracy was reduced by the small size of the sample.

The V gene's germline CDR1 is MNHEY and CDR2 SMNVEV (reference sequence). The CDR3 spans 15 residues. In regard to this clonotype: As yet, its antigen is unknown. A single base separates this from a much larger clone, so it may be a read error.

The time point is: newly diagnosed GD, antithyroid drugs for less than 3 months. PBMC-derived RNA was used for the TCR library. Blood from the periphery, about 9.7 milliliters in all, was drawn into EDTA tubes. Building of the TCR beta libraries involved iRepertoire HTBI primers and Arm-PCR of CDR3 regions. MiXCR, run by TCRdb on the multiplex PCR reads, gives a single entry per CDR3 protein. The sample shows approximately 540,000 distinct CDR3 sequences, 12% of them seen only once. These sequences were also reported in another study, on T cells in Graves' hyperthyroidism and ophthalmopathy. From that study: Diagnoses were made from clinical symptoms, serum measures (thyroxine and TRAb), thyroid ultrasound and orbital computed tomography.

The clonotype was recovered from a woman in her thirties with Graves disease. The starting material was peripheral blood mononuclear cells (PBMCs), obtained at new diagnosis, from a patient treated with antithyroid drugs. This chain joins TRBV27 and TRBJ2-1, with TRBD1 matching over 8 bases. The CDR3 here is CASRGDRGTYNERFF. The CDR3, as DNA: TGTGCCAGCAGAGGAGACAGGGGTACCTACAATGAGCGGTTCTTC.